The rows below give T cell receptor beta chains drawn from one sample of a study of T cell responses to AZD1222 COVID-19 vaccine. The assay was immunoSEQ multiplex PCR, and TCRdb's table has in-frame clones only and misses some. The table has 150,000 to 200,000 clones, about nine tenths seen once. The sequenced sample was peripheral blood, obtained 28 days after the second AZD1222 dose. All receptors derive from an adult who received the AZD1222 COVID-19 vaccine. CDR3s include the opening cysteine and the closing phenylalanine or tryptophan. D genes are given only for firm matches. Clone size is shown for a subset of rows, as once, few, many or a class of expanded clone.

TRBD1	.	TRBV18	TRBJ1-6	CASSPDRVRNSPLHF
.	.	TRBV2	TRBJ2-5	CASRGGSWEQETQYF
.	.	TRBV7-3	TRBJ1-2	CASSLTGGTSYTF
.	.	TRBV27	TRBJ2-1	CASSLYFRDEQFF
TRBD1	.	TRBV27	TRBJ1-4	CASRRQGMVEKLFF
.	.	TRBV6-1	TRBJ1-6	CASSEAGRYNSPLHF
TRBD1	.	TRBV5-6	TRBJ1-2	CASSLGQVWGYTF
.	.	TRBV27	TRBJ1-1	CASFGYDRGTEAFF
.	.	TRBV30	TRBJ1-5	CAWRGGRASNQPQHF
.	once	TRBV24-1	TRBJ1-4	CATSDPGQKPEKLFF